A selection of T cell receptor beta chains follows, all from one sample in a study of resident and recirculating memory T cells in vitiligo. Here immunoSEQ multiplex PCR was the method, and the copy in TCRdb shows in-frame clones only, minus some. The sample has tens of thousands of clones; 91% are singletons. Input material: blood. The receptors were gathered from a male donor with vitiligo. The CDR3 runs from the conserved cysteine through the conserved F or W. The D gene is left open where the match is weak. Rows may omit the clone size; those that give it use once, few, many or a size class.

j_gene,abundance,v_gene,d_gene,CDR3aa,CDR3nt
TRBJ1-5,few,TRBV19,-,CASSPGNQPQHF,TGTGCCAGTAGTCCAGGCAATCAGCCCCAGCATTTT
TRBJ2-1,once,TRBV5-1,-,CASSSTQGPSYNEQFF,TGCGCCAGCAGCAGTACTCAGGGGCCCTCCTACAATGAGCAGTTCTTC
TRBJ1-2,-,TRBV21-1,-,CASSKGGSYRGNYGYTF,TGTGCCAGCAGCAAGGGAGGGTCATACCGCGGGAACTATGGCTACACCTTC
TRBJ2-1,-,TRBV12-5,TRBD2,CASGSGLGRTNEQFF,TGTGCTAGTGGTTCGGGACTAGGTCGGACCAATGAGCAGTTCTTC
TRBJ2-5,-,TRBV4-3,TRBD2,CASSQGLAGETQYF,TGCGCCAGCAGCCAAGGACTAGCGGGGGAGACCCAGTACTTC
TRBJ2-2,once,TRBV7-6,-,CASSPRWTAANTGELFF,TGTGCCAGCAGCCCACGTTGGACAGCAGCGAACACCGGGGAGCTGTTTTTT
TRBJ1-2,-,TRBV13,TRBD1,CASSWTGGRDGYTF,TGTGCCAGCAGCTGGACAGGGGGCAGGGATGGCTACACCTTC
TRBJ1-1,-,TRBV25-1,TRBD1,CATRMTGPNTEAFF,TGTGCCACCCGGATGACAGGGCCGAACACTGAAGCTTTCTTT
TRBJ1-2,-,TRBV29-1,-,CSVVRGHGYTF,TGCAGCGTTGTAAGAGGGCATGGCTACACCTTC
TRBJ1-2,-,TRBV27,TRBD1,CASSSQRQGEYGYTF,TGTGCCAGCAGTTCCCAGAGACAGGGAGAGTATGGCTACACCTTC
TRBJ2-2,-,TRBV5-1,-,CASSLTPPGQNTGELFF,TGCGCCAGCAGCCTAACCCCCCCCGGACAGAACACCGGGGAGCTGTTTTTT
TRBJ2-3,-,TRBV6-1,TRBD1,CASSVGQGRTDTQYF,TGTGCCAGCAGTGTGGGACAGGGACGCACAGATACGCAGTATTTT
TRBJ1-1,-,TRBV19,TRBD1,CASSMLIRDRDLGTEAFF,TGTGCCAGTAGTATGCTTATCCGGGACAGGGACTTGGGCACTGAAGCTTTCTTT
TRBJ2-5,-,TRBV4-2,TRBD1,CASSRDRQETQYF,TGTGCCAGCAGCCGGGACAGACAAGAGACCCAGTACTTC
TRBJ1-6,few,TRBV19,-,CASSIRGGNSPLHF,TGTGCCAGTAGTATACGAGGAGGGAATTCACCCCTCCACTTT
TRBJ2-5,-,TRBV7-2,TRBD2,CASSLGSSGVQETQYF,TGTGCCAGCAGCTTAGGGTCTAGCGGGGTCCAAGAGACCCAGTACTTC
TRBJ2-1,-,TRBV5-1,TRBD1,CASSPRTRDSYNEQFF,TGCGCCAGCAGCCCACGAACTAGGGACAGTTACAATGAGCAGTTCTTC
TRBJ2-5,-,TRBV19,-,CASSIGQVKGVGLETQYF,TGTGCCAGTAGTATTGGGCAGGTTAAAGGGGTCGGGTTGGAGACCCAGTACTTC
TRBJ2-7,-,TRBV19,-,CASKTTMDRGNEQYF,TGTGCCAGTAAGACGACTATGGATAGGGGGAACGAGCAGTACTTC
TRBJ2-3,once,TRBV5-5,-,CASSLHDISTDTQYF,TGTGCCAGCAGCTTACATGACATTAGCACAGATACGCAGTATTTT
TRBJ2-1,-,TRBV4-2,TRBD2,CASSPSGTSGVNEQFF,TGTGCCAGCAGCCCTTCCGGGACTAGCGGGGTCAATGAGCAGTTCTTC
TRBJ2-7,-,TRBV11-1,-,CASSLASDSSYEQYF,TGTGCCAGCAGCTTAGCGTCAGACAGCTCCTACGAGCAGTACTTC
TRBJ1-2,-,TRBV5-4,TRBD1,CASSLEAGGNYGYTF,TGTGCCAGCAGCTTGGAGGCAGGGGGAAACTATGGCTACACCTTC
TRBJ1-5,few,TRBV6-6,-,CASSYSRGQPQHF,TGTGCCAGCAGTTACTCACGGGGACAGCCCCAGCATTTT
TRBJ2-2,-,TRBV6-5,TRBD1,CASKADRVSSGELFF,TGTGCCAGCAAAGCGGACAGGGTGTCGTCCGGGGAGCTGTTTTTT
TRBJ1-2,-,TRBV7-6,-,CASSPSVTPRYGYTF,TGTGCCAGCAGCCCGTCAGTGACTCCGCGCTATGGCTACACCTTC
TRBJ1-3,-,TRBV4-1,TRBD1,CASSQDRDRSRVGNTIYF,TGCGCCAGCAGCCAAGATAGGGACAGGTCTCGGGTGGGAAACACCATATATTTT
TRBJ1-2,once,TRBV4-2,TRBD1,CASSQKGGQEAYGYTF,TGTGCCAGCAGCCAGAAGGGGGGACAGGAGGCCTATGGCTACACCTTC
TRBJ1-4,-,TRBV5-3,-,CARSLLWQGHATNEKLFF,TGTGCCAGAAGCTTGCTGTGGCAGGGACACGCAACTAATGAAAAACTGTTTTTT
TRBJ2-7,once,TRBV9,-,CASSPLTGFNEQYF,TGTGCCAGCAGCCCCCTGACAGGTTTCAACGAGCAGTACTTC
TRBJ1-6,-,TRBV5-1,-,CASSLGAGVNSPLHF,TGCGCCAGCAGCTTGGGGGCAGGGGTTAATTCACCCCTCCACTTT
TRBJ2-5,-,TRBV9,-,CASSVASSNTAGQETQYF,TGTGCCAGCAGCGTAGCCTCATCAAACACCGCGGGCCAAGAGACCCAGTACTTC
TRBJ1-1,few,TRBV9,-,CASSVYDSTEAFF,TGTGCCAGCAGCGTATACGACAGCACTGAAGCTTTCTTT
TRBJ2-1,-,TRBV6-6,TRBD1,CASTWTGYNEQFF,TGTGCCAGCACTTGGACAGGGTATAATGAGCAGTTCTTC
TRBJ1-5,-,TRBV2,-,CASSELPPSGQPQHF,TGTGCCAGCAGTGAACTCCCCCCATCCGGTCAGCCCCAGCATTTT
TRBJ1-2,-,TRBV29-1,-,CSVVGDYGYTF,TGCAGCGTTGTAGGGGACTATGGCTACACCTTC
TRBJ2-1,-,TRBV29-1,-,CSVDRGDGYNEQFF,TGCAGCGTTGACAGGGGTGATGGGTACAATGAGCAGTTCTTC
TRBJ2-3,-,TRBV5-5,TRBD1,CASSVGTGWSDTQYF,TGTGCCAGCAGCGTCGGGACAGGGTGGTCAGATACGCAGTATTTT
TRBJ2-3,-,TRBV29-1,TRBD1,CSVGTGFADTQYF,TGCAGCGTCGGGACAGGGTTCGCAGATACGCAGTATTTT
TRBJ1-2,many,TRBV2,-,CASRYTNYGYTF,TGTGCCAGCAGATACACGAACTATGGCTACACCTTC
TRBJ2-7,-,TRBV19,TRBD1,CASSRLGTVNEQYF,TGTGCCAGTAGTAGACTCGGGACAGTTAACGAGCAGTACTTC
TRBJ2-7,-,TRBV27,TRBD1,CASSYAGQGLTNEQYF,TGTGCCAGCAGTTACGCGGGACAGGGGCTTACGAACGAGCAGTACTTC
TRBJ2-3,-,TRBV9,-,CASSVGALSTDTQYF,TGTGCCAGCAGCGTAGGTGCGCTCAGCACAGATACGCAGTATTTT
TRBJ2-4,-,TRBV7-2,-,CASSLARQTLAKNIQYF,TGTGCCAGCAGCTTAGCTCGCCAGACTCTAGCCAAAAACATTCAGTACTTC
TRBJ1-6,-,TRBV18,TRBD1,CASSPRGLNNSPLHF,TGTGCCAGCTCACCGAGGGGGCTGAATAATTCACCCCTCCACTTT
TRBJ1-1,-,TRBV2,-,CASSREGLDTEAFF,TGTGCCAGCAGCAGAGAGGGCCTGGACACTGAAGCTTTCTTT
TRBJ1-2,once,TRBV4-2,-,CASSQEGTSNYGYTF,TGTGCCAGCAGCCAAGAAGGGACATCTAACTATGGCTACACCTTC
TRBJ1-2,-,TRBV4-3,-,CASSQDTGVGYGYTF,TGCGCCAGCAGCCAAGATACCGGGGTTGGGTATGGCTACACCTTC
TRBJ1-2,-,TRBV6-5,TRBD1,CASSYSGQGWYGYTF,TGTGCCAGCAGTTACTCGGGACAGGGATGGTATGGCTACACCTTC
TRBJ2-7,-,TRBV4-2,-,CASSQGVIYEQYF,TGTGCCAGCAGCCAAGGAGTCATCTACGAGCAGTACTTC
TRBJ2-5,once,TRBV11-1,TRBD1,CASSRPGQGEETQYF,TGTGCCAGCAGCCGACCCGGACAGGGTGAAGAGACCCAGTACTTC
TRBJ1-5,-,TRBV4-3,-,CASSQDIIRYSNQPQHF,TGCGCCAGCAGCCAGGACATAATTCGGTATAGCAATCAGCCCCAGCATTTT